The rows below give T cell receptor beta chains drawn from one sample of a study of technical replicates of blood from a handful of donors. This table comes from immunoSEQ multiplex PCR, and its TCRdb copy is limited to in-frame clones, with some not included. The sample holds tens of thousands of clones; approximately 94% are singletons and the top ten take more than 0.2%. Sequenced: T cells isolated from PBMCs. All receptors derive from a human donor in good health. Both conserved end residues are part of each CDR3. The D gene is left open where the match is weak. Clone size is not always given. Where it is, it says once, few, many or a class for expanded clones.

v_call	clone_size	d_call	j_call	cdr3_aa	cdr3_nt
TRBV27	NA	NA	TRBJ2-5	CASSLFTPSNPYQETQYF	TGTGCCAGCAGTTTATTTACTCCTAGTAACCCGTACCAAGAGACCCAGTACTTC
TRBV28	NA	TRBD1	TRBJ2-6	CASSRMGTGFTGANVLTF	TGTGCCAGCAGCCGGATGGGGACAGGGTTCACTGGGGCCAACGTCCTGACTTTC
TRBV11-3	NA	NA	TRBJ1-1	CASSLAGARGTEAFF	TGTGCCAGCAGCTTAGCTGGGGCTCGTGGCACTGAAGCTTTCTTT
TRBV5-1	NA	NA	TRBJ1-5	CARGRTGNQPQHF	TGCGCCAGAGGGAGGACGGGGAATCAGCCCCAGCATTTT
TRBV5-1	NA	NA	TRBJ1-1	CASSYGQTLKGTEAFF	TGCGCCAGCAGCTACGGACAGACCCTGAAAGGCACTGAAGCTTTCTTT
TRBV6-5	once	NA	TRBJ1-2	CASSSRLLESYGYTF	TGTGCCAGCAGTTCTCGACTGCTTGAGTCGTATGGCTACACCTTC
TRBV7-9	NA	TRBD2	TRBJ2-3	CASSFSGRDSTDTQYF	TGTGCCAGCAGCTTTAGCGGGAGGGACAGCACAGATACGCAGTATTTT
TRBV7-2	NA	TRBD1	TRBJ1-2	CASSADREDYGYTF	TGTGCCAGCAGCGCCGACAGGGAGGACTATGGCTACACCTTC
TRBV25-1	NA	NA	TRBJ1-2	CASSESGTNYGYTF	TGTGCCAGCAGTGAGTCAGGTACTAACTATGGCTACACCTTC
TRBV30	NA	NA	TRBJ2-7	CAWSVRSYISYEQYF	TGTGCCTGGAGTGTACGCTCGTACATCTCCTACGAGCAGTACTTC
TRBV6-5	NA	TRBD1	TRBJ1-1	CASRPHDRAAEAFF	TGTGCCAGCAGGCCACACGACAGGGCGGCTGAAGCTTTCTTT
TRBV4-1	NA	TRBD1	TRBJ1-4	CASRASQGDREKLFF	TGCGCCAGCAGAGCAAGCCAGGGGGACAGGGAAAAACTGTTTTTT
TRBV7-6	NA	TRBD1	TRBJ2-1	CASSQRTGVFIDEQFF	TGTGCCAGCAGCCAAAGGACAGGGGTATTTATCGATGAGCAGTTCTTC
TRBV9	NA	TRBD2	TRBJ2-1	CASSVLAGYNEQFF	TGTGCCAGCAGCGTACTAGCGGGGTACAATGAGCAGTTCTTC
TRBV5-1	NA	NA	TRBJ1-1	CASSLGLQVSLGTEAFF	TGCGCCAGCAGTTTAGGACTCCAAGTAAGCCTCGGGACTGAAGCTTTCTTT
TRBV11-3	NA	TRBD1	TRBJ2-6	CASSFGTGSSGANVLTF	TGTGCCAGCAGCTTCGGGACAGGGTCCTCTGGGGCCAACGTCCTGACTTTC
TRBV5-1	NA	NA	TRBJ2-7	CASSLEGVVYEQYF	TGCGCCAGCAGCTTGGAAGGGGTAGTGTACGAGCAGTACTTC
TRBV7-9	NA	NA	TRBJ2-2	CASSRFLTTGNTGELFF	TGTGCCAGCAGCCGCTTCCTTACGACAGGAAACACCGGGGAGCTGTTTTTT
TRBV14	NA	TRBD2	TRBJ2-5	CASSQDPQRGYQETQYF	TGTGCCAGCAGCCAAGATCCCCAGCGGGGGTACCAAGAGACCCAGTACTTC
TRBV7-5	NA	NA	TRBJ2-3	CVRRVGVGTDTQYF	NA
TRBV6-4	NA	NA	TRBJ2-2	CASSDKGGSTGELFF	TGTGCCAGCAGTGATAAGGGGGGGTCCACCGGGGAGCTGTTTTTT
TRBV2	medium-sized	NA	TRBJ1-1	CASSALLVSEAFF	TGTGCCAGCAGTGCTCTCCTAGTCAGTGAAGCTTTCTTT
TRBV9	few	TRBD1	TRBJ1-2	CASSVADRAGSGYTF	TGTGCCAGCAGCGTAGCTGACAGGGCCGGTAGTGGCTACACCTTC
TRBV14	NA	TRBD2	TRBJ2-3	CASSLILAPTDTQYF	TGTGCCAGCAGCCTCATACTAGCGCCCACAGATACGCAGTATTTT
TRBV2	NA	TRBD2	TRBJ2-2	CASSAGGLGTGELFF	TGTGCCAGCAGTGCGGGGGGGCTCGGGACCGGGGAGCTGTTTTTT
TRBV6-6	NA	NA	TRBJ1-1	CASMVPGAGTEAFF	TGTGCCAGCATGGTACCTGGGGCCGGCACTGAAGCTTTCTTT
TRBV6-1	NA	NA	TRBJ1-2	CASSEWERNYGYTF	TGTGCCAGCAGTGAATGGGAGCGTAACTATGGCTACACCTTC
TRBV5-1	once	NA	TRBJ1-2	CASSTLTGTYGYTF	TGCGCCAGCAGCACACTGACAGGTACCTATGGCTACACCTTC
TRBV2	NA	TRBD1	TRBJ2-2	CASRGTGSTGELFF	TGTGCCAGCAGGGGGACAGGGTCCACCGGGGAGCTGTTTTTT
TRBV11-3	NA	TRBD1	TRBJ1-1	CASSFNFLTDREAFF	TGTGCCAGCAGCTTTAATTTTTTAACGGACAGGGAAGCTTTCTTT
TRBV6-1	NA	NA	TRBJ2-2	CASSTPSANTGELFF	TGTGCCAGCAGTACCCCTAGCGCGAACACCGGGGAGCTGTTTTTT
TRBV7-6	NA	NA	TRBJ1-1	CASSFFGQKNTEAFF	TGTGCCAGCAGCTTTTTTGGCCAAAAGAACACTGAAGCTTTCTTT
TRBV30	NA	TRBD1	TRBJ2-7	CAWSVPGGAYEQYF	TGTGCCTGGAGTGTACCAGGGGGAGCCTACGAGCAGTACTTC
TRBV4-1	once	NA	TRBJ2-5	CASSQVGVQETQYF	TGCGCCAGCAGCCAAGTAGGGGTCCAAGAGACCCAGTACTTC
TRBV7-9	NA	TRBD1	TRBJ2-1	CASSEYRGNEQFF	TGTGCCAGCAGCGAGTACAGGGGCAATGAGCAGTTCTTC
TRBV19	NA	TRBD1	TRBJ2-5	CASSMGTTGTETQYF	TGTGCCAGTAGTATGGGAACGACAGGGACGGAGACCCAGTACTTC
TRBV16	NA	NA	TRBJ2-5	CASSPKETQYF	TGTGCCAGCAGCCCAAAAGAGACCCAGTACTTC
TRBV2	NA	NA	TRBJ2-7	CASSRERYEQYF	TGTGCCAGCAGCCGAGAACGCTACGAGCAGTACTTC
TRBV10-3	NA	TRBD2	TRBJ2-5	CAIREERGQETQYF	TGTGCCATCCGGGAGGAACGGGGTCAAGAGACCCAGTACTTC
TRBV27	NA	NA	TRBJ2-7	CASSSDISVYEQYF	TGTGCCAGCAGTTCTGACATATCTGTGTACGAGCAGTACTTC
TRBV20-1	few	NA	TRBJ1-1	CSASRVTEAFF	TGCAGTGCTAGTCGCGTCACTGAAGCTTTCTTT
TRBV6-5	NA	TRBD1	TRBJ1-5	CASSNTGTGSQPQHF	TGTGCCAGCAGTAACACCGGGACAGGGAGCCAGCCCCAGCATTTT
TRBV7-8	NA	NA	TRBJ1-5	CASSLRAITSNQPQHF	TGTGCCAGCAGTCTCCGAGCAATAACTAGCAATCAGCCCCAGCATTTT
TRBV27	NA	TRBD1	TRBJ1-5	CASIMTGPHQPQHF	TGTGCCAGCATCATGACAGGGCCCCATCAGCCCCAGCATTTT
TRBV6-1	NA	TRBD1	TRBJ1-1	CASSENSAGGFTEAFF	TGTGCCAGCAGTGAAAACTCGGCAGGGGGCTTCACTGAAGCTTTCTTT
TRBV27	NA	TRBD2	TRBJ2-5	CASSPFYRSGSGGGTQYF	TGTGCCAGCAGTCCATTTTATCGTAGCGGGAGTGGCGGGGGGACCCAGTACTTC
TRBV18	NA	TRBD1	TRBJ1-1	CASSPLGTGTLMNTEAFF	TGTGCCAGCTCACCACTAGGGACAGGGACGCTCATGAACACTGAAGCTTTCTTT